The clone carrying this T cell receptor beta chain was counted between two and nine times. The antigen remains unidentified. The data derive from a study of regulatory T cells in long-lasting Graves disease. Findings and limits, study-wide: Relative to newly diagnosed Graves' patients, persistent ones had lower TCR diversity.

Indicated time point: persistent/refractory GD, antithyroid drugs over 5 years with positive TRAb. Isolated PBMC RNA provided the starting material for the TCR library. The TCR beta library used iRepertoire HTBI primers with Arm-PCR amplification of CDR3. TCRdb analysed the multiplex PCR reads with MiXCR anew, one entry per CDR3 protein. Of a few hundred thousand distinct CDR3 sequences detected, 20% to 25% appear once; the ten largest clones hold roughly a quarter. The V segment lost 7 bases and the J segment 6 bases; nucleotides outside the gene matches: 15. Germline assignment: CDR1 SGHTA and CDR2 FQGNSA. This CDR3 is built from 17 residues.

Sequencing used peripheral blood mononuclear cells (PBMCs), obtained when the disease was refractory, from a patient treated with antithyroid drugs. The receptor's source is a female donor with Graves disease. The chain recombines TRBV7-2 with TRBJ2-7, with 13 nucleotides matching TRBD2. CDR3 DNA sequence: TGTGCCAGCACCAAGGGACTAGCGGGGAACCCAACAGGCGAGCAGTACTTC. Translated, it gives CASTKGLAGNPTGEQYF.